These T cell receptor beta chains were read from a single sample in a study of cytomegalovirus exposure and HLA in healthy donors. The assay was immunoSEQ multiplex PCR, and TCRdb's table has in-frame clones only and misses some. The table shows roughly 130,000 clones, with around nine tenths occurring only once. Sequenced material: PBMCs. These receptors were taken from a young man in good health and CMV-seronegative. Each CDR3 is given with its conserved first and last residue. The D gene is left open where the match is weak. Clone size is shown for a subset of rows, as once, few, many or a class of expanded clone.

D gene	clone size	J gene	V gene	CDR3 DNA	CDR3 protein
.	few	TRBJ1-6	TRBV5-4	TGTGCCAGCAGCTTGACGGGGGGGGATTCACCCCTCCACTTT	CASSLTGGDSPLHF
TRBD2	.	TRBJ2-1	TRBV5-4	TGTGCCAGCAGCCGGACTAGCGGGAGTAGTAGTGAGCAGTTCTTC	CASSRTSGSSSEQFF
.	.	TRBJ1-5	TRBV6-1	TGTGCCAGCAGTGATATCGAGGAGGACAATCAGCCCCAGCATTTT	CASSDIEEDNQPQHF
.	.	TRBJ1-3	TRBV7-9	TGTGCCAGCAGCTGGGCAGACCAGGCGTCTGGAAACACCATATATTTT	CASSWADQASGNTIYF
.	once	TRBJ2-5	TRBV28	TGTGCCAGCAGTTTCCCGACAATTGGGCAGGTCGAAGAGACCCAGTACTTC	CASSFPTIGQVEETQYF
TRBD2	once	TRBJ2-2	TRBV5-1	TGCGCCAGCAGCTCGGGACTAGCGGGAGTGTCAGTCGGGGAGCTGTTTTTT	CASSSGLAGVSVGELFF
TRBD2	.	TRBJ2-1	TRBV7-2	TGTGCCAGCAGCCCCTGGACTAGCGGGAGGGGATCTCAGTTCTTC	CASSPWTSGRGSQFF
.	.	TRBJ2-7	TRBV11-2	TGTGCCTGTGAATTTAGCGCAGAGCAGTACTTC	CACEFSAEQYF
.	.	TRBJ2-7	TRBV4-1	TGCGCCAGCAGCCAAAACGAAAACGGACAGTTCTCCTACGAGCAGTACTTC	CASSQNENGQFSYEQYF
.	.	TRBJ2-7	TRBV5-4	TGTGCCAGCAGCTTTGGTGGGGGGACCCCTCTCTACGAGCAGTACTTC	CASSFGGGTPLYEQYF
.	.	TRBJ1-1	TRBV27	TGTGCCAGCAGTTTTAATCAGGTGAACACTGAAGCTTTCTTT	CASSFNQVNTEAFF
TRBD1	.	TRBJ2-5	TRBV4-2	TGTGCCAGCAGCCCCGGACAGGGGCGCATCCAAGAGACCCAGTACTTC	CASSPGQGRIQETQYF
.	.	TRBJ1-5	TRBV29-1	TGCAGCGTTGTCTTCGGTAGCAATCAGCCCCAGCATTTT	CSVVFGSNQPQHF
TRBD1	.	TRBJ1-1	TRBV29-1	TGCAGCGCAAACAGGGGGCGAAACACTGAAGCTTTCTTT	CSANRGRNTEAFF
TRBD1	.	TRBJ2-2	TRBV18	TGTGCCAGCTTGGACAGGCCAAACACCGGGGAGCTGTTTTTT	CASLDRPNTGELFF
.	.	TRBJ1-5	TRBV7-9	TGTGCCAGCAGCCAGACCGGGATGGAGCCCCAGCATTTT	CASSQTGMEPQHF